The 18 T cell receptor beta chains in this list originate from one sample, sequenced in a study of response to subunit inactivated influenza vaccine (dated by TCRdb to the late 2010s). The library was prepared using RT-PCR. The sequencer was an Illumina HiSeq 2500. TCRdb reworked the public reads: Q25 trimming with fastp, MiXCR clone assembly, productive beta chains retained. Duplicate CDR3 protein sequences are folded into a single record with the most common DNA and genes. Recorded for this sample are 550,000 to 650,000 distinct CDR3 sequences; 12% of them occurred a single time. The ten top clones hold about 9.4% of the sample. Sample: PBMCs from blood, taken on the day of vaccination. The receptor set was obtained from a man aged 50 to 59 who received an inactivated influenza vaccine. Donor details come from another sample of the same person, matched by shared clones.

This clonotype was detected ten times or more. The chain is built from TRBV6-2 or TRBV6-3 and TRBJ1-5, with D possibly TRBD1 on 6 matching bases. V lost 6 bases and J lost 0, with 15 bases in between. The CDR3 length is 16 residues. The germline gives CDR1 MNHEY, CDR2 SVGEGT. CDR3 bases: TGTGCCAGCAGCCATGGACAGCGTGATAGCAATCAGCCCCAGCATTTT. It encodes CASSHGQRDSNQPQHF.

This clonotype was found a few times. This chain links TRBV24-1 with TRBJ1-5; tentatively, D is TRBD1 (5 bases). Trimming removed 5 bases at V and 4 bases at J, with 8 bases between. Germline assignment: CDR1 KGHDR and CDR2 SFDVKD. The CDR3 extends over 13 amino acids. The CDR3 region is CATSGQGNQPQHF. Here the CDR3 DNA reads TGTGCCACCAGTGGTCAGGGAAATCAGCCCCAGCATTTT.

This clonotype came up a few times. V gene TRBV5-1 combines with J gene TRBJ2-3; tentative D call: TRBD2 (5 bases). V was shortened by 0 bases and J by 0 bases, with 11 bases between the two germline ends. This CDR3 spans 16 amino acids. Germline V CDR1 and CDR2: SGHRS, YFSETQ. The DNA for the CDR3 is TGCGCCAGCAGCTTGGCGCCTAGCCCTAGCACAGATACGCAGTATTTT. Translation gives CASSLAPSPSTDTQYF.

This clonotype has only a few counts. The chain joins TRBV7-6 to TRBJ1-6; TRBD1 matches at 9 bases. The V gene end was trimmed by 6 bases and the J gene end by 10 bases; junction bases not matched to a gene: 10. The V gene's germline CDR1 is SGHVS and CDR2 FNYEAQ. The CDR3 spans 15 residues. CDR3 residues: CASSSTGTGQSPLHF. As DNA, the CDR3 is TGTGCCAGCAGTTCGACCGGGACAGGGCAATCACCCCTCCACTTT.

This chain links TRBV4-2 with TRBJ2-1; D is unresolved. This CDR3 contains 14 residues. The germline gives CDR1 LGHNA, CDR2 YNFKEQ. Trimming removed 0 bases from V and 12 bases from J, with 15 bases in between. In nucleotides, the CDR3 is TGTGCCAGCAGCCAAGATACCCACTCTCAGGTGCAGTTCTTC. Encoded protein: CASSQDTHSQVQFF.

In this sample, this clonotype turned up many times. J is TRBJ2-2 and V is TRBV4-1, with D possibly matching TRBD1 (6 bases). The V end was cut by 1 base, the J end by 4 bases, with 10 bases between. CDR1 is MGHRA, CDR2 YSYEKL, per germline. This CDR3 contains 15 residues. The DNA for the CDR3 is TGCGCCAGCAGCCAAGCCAGGGGTATCACCGGGGAGCTGTTTTTT. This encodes CASSQARGITGELFF.

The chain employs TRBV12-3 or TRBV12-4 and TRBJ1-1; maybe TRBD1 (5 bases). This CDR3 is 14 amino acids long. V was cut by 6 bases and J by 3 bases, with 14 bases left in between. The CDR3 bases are TGTGCCAGCAGCCTGGGACCGATAGACACTGAAGCTTTCTTT. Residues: CASSLGPIDTEAFF.

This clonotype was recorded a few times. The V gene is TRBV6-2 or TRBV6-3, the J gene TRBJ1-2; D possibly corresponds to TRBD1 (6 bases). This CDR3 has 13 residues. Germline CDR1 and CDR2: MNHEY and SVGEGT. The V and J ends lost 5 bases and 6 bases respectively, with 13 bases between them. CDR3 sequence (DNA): TGTGCCAGCAGTCTCCGGGACAATCATGGCTACACCTTC. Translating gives CASSLRDNHGYTF.

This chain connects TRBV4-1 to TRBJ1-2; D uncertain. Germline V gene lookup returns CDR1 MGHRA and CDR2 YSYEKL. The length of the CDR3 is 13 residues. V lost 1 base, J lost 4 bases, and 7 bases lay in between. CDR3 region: CASSQGDSYGYTF. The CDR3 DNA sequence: TGCGCCAGCAGCCAAGGAGATTCCTATGGCTACACCTTC.

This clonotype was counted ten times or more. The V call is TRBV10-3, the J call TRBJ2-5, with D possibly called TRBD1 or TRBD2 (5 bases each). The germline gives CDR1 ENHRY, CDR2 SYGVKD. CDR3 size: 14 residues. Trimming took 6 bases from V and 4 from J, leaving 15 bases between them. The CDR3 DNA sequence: TGTGCCATCAGCCCGGGGACCCCAGCAGAGACCCAGTACTTC. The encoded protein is CAISPGTPAETQYF.

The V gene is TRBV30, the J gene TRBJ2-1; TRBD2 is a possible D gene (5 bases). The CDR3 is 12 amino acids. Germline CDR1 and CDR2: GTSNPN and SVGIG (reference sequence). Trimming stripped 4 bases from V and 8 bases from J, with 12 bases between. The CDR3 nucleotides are TGTGCCTGGATAGAGGGAGTCCATGAGCAGTTCTTC. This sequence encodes CAWIEGVHEQFF. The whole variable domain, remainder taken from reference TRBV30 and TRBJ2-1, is SQTIHQWPATLVQPVGSPLSLECTVEGTSNPNLYWYRQAAGRGLQLLFYSVGIGQISSEVPQNLSASRPQDRQFILSSKKLLLSDSGFYLCAWIEGVHEQFFGPGTRLTVL.

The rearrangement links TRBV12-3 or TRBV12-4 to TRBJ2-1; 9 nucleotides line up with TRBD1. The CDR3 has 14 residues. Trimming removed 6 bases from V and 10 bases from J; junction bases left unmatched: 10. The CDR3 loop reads CASRRDRVEGEQFF. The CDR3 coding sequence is TGTGCCAGCAGGCGGGACAGGGTGGAAGGGGAGCAGTTCTTC.

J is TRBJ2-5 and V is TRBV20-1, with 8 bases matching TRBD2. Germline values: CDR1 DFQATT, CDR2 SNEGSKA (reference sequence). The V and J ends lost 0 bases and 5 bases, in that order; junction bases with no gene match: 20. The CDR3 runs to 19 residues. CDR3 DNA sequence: TGCAGTGCTAGAGATAGGAATAGCGGGACCACACTGACATGGGAGACCCAGTACTTC. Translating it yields CSARDRNSGTTLTWETQYF.

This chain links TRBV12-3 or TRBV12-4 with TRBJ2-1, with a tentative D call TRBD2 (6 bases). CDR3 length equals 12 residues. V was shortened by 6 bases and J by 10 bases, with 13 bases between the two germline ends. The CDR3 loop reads CASRRDPGEQFF. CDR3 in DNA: TGTGCCAGCAGGCGGGATCCGGGGGAGCAGTTCTTC.

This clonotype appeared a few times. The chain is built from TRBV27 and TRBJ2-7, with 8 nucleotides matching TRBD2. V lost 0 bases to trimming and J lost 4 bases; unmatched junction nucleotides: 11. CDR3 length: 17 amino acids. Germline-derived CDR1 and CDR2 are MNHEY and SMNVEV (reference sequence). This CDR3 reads CASSLSPAGDYRYEQYF. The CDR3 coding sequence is TGTGCCAGCAGTTTATCTCCAGCGGGAGATTATCGGTACGAGCAGTACTTC.

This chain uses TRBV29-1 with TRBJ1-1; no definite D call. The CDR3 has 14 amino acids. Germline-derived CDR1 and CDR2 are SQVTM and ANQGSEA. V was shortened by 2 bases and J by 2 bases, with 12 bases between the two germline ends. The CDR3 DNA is TGCAGCGTTGAACACAAGGTTACTAACACTGAAGCTTTCTTT. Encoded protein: CSVEHKVTNTEAFF.

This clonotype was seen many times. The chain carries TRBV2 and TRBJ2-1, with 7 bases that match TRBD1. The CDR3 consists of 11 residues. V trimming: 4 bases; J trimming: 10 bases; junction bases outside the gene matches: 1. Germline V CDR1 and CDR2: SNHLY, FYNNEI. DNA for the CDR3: TGTGCCAGCAGTGCAGGGGGAGAGCAGTTCTTC. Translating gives CASSAGGEQFF.

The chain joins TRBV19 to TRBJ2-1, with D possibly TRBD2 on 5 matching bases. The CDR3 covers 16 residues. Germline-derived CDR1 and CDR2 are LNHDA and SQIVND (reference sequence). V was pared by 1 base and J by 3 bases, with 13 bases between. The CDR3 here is CASSIVVIASYNEQFF. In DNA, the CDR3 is TGTGCCAGTAGTATAGTTGTGATAGCGAGCTACAATGAGCAGTTCTTC. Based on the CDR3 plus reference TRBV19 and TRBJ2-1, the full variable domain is DGGITQSPKYLFRKEGQNVTLSCEQNLNHDAMYWYRQDPGQGLRLIYYSQIVNDFQKGDIAEGYSVSREKKESFPLTVTSAQKNPTAFYLCASSIVVIASYNEQFFGPGTRLTVL.